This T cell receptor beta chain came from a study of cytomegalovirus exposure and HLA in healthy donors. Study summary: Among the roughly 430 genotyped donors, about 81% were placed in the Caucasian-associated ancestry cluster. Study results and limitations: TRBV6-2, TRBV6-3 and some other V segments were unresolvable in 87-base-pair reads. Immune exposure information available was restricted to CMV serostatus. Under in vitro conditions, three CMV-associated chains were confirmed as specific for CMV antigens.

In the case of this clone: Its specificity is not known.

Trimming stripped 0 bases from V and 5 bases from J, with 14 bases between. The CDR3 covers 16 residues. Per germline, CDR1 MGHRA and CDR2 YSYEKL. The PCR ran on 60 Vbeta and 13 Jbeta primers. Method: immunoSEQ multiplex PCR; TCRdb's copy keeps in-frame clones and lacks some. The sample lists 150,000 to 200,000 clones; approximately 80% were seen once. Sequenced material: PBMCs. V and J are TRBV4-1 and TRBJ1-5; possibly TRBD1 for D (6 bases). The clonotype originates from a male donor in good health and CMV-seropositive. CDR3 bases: TGCGCCAGCAGCCAAGACGAACAGGGAAAGGATCAGCCCCAGCATTTT. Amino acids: CASSQDEQGKDQPQHF.